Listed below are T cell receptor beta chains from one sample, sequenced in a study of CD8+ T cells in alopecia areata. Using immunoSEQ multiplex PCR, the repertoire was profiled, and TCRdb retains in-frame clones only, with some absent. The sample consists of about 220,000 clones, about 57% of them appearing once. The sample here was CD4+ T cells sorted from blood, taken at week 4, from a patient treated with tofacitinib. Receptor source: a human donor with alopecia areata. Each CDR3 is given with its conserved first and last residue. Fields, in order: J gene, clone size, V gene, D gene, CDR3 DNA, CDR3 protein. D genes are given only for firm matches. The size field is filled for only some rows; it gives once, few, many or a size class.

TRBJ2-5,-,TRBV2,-,TGTGCCAGCAGTCTCCGCCAGGTGAAGTCTCCGTTAGTAGAGACCCAGTACTTC,CASSLRQVKSPLVETQYF
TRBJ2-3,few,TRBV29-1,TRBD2,TGCAGCGTTGAAAAACTAGCGGGGGACCCAGATACGCAGTATTTT,CSVEKLAGDPDTQYF
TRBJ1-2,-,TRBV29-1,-,TGCAGCGTCGTTGGGACTAGTGGCTACACCTTC,CSVVGTSGYTF
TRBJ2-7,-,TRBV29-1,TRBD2,TGCAGCGTTCGGCCAAGCGGGGGGTACGAGCAGTACTTC,CSVRPSGGYEQYF
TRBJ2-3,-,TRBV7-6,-,TGTGCCAGCAGCTCCGCATACTTAACAGATACGCAGTATTTT,CASSSAYLTDTQYF
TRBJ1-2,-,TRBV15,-,TGTGCCACCAGCAGAGAATCTGGGGGCTACACCTTC,CATSRESGGYTF
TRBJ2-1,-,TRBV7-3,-,TGTGCCAGCGGACACGGCGCTCGCGGTTACAATGAGCAGTTCTTC,CASGHGARGYNEQFF
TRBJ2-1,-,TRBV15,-,TGTGCCACCAGCGGATTAGGACTCACCAGCTCCTACAATGAGCAGTTCTTC,CATSGLGLTSSYNEQFF
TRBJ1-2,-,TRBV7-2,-,TGTGCCAGCAGCTTACCCGGACAGTACTATGGCTACACCTTC,CASSLPGQYYGYTF
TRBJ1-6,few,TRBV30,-,TGTGCCTGGACGGGGGGTAAAGGCTATAATTCACCCCTCCACTTT,CAWTGGKGYNSPLHF
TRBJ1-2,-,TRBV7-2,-,TGTGCCAGCAGCCCCACCTCCGGGTATGGCTACACCTTC,CASSPTSGYGYTF
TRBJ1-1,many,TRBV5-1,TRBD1,TGCGCCAGCACCGGACAGGGTTTTAACACTGAAGCTTTCTTT,CASTGQGFNTEAFF
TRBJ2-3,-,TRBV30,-,TGTGCCTGGAGTGTAGGGGGTAGCACAGATACGCAGTATTTT,CAWSVGGSTDTQYF
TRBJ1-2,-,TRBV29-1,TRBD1,TGCAGCGTTAACCGGGACAGGAGAGATAACTATGGCTACACCTTC,CSVNRDRRDNYGYTF
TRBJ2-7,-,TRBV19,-,TGTGCCAGCGGGAAGTGGGAGTGGCAGTACTTC,CASGKWEWQYF
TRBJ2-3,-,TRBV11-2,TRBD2,TGTGCCAGCAGCTTAGAGACTAGCGGGTCGGATACGCAGTATTTT,CASSLETSGSDTQYF
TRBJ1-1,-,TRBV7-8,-,TGTGCCAGCAGCCGTCGGGTTTCGGACACTGAAGCTTTCTTT,CASSRRVSDTEAFF
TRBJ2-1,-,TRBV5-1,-,TGCGCCAGCAGTTCAGGACGGCTCGGAGATGAGCAGTTCTTC,CASSSGRLGDEQFF
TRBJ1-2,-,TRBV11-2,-,TGTGCCAGCAGCTTAGACAGGGCCGGCTATGGCTACACCTTC,CASSLDRAGYGYTF
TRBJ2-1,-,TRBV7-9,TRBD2,TGTGCCAGCAGCTTCGGTGCTAGCGGGGAGCAGTTCTTC,CASSFGASGEQFF
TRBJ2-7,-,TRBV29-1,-,TGCAGCGTTGGGGGATTTGGGGTCTACGAGCAGTACTTC,CSVGGFGVYEQYF
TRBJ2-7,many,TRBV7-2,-,TGTGCCAGCAGCTTAGCGCCCTACGAGCAGTACTTC,CASSLAPYEQYF
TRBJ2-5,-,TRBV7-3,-,TGTGCCAGCAGCCCGGGCGGCGGTCCAGAGACCCAGTACTTC,CASSPGGGPETQYF
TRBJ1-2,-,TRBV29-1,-,TGCAGCGTTGACAAGGGGACGGCTCTGGGCTACACCTTC,CSVDKGTALGYTF
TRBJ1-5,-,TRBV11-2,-,TGTGCCAGCAGCTCAGACCCAGGGGCTAATCAGCCCCAGCATTTT,CASSSDPGANQPQHF
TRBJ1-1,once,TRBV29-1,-,TGCAGCGGGGGACTTCTTAACACTGAAGCTTTCTTT,CSGGLLNTEAFF
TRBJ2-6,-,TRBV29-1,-,TGCAGCGTTGCCTACCGCTCTGGGGCCAACGTCCTGACTTTC,CSVAYRSGANVLTF
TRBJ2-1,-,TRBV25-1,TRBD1,TGTGCCAGCAGTGGGTGGGACAGTGACAATGAGCAGTTCTTC,CASSGWDSDNEQFF
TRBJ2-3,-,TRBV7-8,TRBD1,TGTGCCAGCAGCTTAGCGGGGAACAGGGGGACAGATACGCAGTATTTT,CASSLAGNRGTDTQYF
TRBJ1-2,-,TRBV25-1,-,TGTGCCAGCAGTGACCGGGGGTCTGGCTACACCTTC,CASSDRGSGYTF
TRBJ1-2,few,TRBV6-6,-,TGTGCCACCTTGGCGGGGCGAGCTAACTATGGCTACACCTTC,CATLAGRANYGYTF
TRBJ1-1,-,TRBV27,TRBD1,TGTGCCAGCAGTCCGTCAATCCCGGGACAGTTTATGAACACTGAAGCTTTCTTT,CASSPSIPGQFMNTEAFF
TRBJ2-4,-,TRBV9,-,TGTGCCAGCAGCGTAGGGACTACCCTAGCCAAAAACATTCAGTACTTC,CASSVGTTLAKNIQYF